A single sample gave rise to the 32 T cell receptor beta chains below, sequenced in a study of persistence of HIV-infected CD4 T cells. Their specific antigens are unknown. The libraries were made with immunoSEQ version 4 in survey mode. TCRdb's copy holds only in-frame clones and misses some; the assay was immunoSEQ multiplex PCR. The table shows around 40,000 clones, with 89% occurring only once. Nonspecific anti-CD3/anti-CD28 bead stimulation represents the broad CD4+ T cell repertoire. Sorting of responding CD4+ T cells relied on upregulated CD40 ligand together with CD69. Sample: CD4+ T cells sorted from PBMCs after approximately 20-hour stimulation, taken from a patient who received antiretroviral therapy. All receptors derive from an adult man with HIV who was CMV-seropositive.

The chain joins TRBV6-6 to TRBJ1-2, with D hard to call. The V end lost 0 bases, the J end lost 8 bases, and 19 bases lay between the germline ends. Germline CDR1 MNHNY, CDR2 SVGAGI (reference sequence). The length of the CDR3 is 16 residues. DNA for the CDR3: TGTGCCAGCAGTTACTCCGGACCGTACAGCCCGGGAGGCTACACCTTC. Translation: CASSYSGPYSPGGYTF.

This chain's CDR3 is CASSPTSGTDTQYF. CDR3 bases: TGTGCCAGCAGTCCAACTAGCGGCACAGATACGCAGTATTTT. V is TRBV6-6 and J is TRBJ2-3, with 7 bases lining up with TRBD2. CDR1 MNHNY and CDR2 SVGAGI come from the germline V gene (reference sequence). The CDR3 sequence is 14 residues long. Trimming cost V 5 bases and J 1 base; bases outside gene matches: 3.

This clone was seen more than once but under ten times. Other nucleotide sequences from this sample produce the same CDR3. The chain combines TRBV28 with TRBJ1-5; D is unclear. The CDR3 runs to 12 residues. Per germline, CDR1 MDHEN and CDR2 SYDVKM. Trimming left V 3 bases short and J 5 bases short, with 5 bases between. CDR3 nucleotide sequence: TGTGCCAGCAGTTTGAACTATCAGCCCCAGCATTTT. Residues: CASSLNYQPQHF.

The V and J genes are TRBV18 and TRBJ2-7; a possible D gene is TRBD1 (6 bases). Deletions cut 6 bases from V and 0 bases from J, with 9 bases between. This CDR3 is built from 13 residues. Per germline, CDR1 KGHSH and CDR2 LQKENI. This chain's CDR3 is CASSLDSSYEQYF. In nucleotides, the CDR3 is TGTGCCAGCTCCTTGGACAGCTCCTACGAGCAGTACTTC.

This chain connects TRBV2 to TRBJ1-1; D gene ambiguous. Per the germline V gene, CDR1 is SNHLY and CDR2 is FYNNEI. V lost 8 bases, J lost 1 base, and 14 bases lay in between. The CDR3 sequence is 14 residues long. CDR3 protein: CASAWGETNTEAFF. The CDR3 DNA is TGTGCCAGCGCGTGGGGAGAGACGAACACTGAAGCTTTCTTT. Based on the CDR3 plus reference TRBV2 and TRBJ1-1, the full variable domain is EPEVTQTPSHQVTQMGQEVILRCVPISNHLYFYWYRQILGQKVEFLVSFYNNEISEKSEIFDDQFSVERPDGSNFTLKIRSTKLEDSAMYFCASAWGETNTEAFFGQGTRLTVV.

The chain uses TRBV7-8 and TRBJ2-2; D is unclear. The CDR3 extends over 13 amino acids. Germline lookup yields CDR1 SGHVS and CDR2 FQNEAQ. V lost 4 bases, J lost 6 bases, and 9 bases lay in between. For the CDR3, the DNA is TGTGCCAGCAGCTCCGTGGCTGCCGGGGAGCTGTTTTTT. Amino acid sequence: CASSSVAAGELFF.

J is TRBJ1-1 and V is TRBV10-3; D possibly corresponds to TRBD1 (6 bases). In germline, CDR1 is ENHRY, CDR2 SYGVKD. The length of the CDR3 is 17 residues. V was shortened by 0 bases and J by 4 bases, with 18 bases between the two germline ends. DNA of the CDR3: TGTGCCATCAGTGAGTCAGGGGGGAAGGGAGGGAGCACTGAAGCTTTCTTT. Translation gives CAISESGGKGGSTEAFF.

V and J are TRBV6-6 and TRBJ1-4, with D unclear. This CDR3 comprises 16 residues. The V end lost 6 bases, the J end lost 2 bases, and 16 bases lay between the germline ends. In germline, CDR1 is MNHNY, CDR2 SVGAGI (reference sequence). CDR3 nucleotide sequence: TGTGCCAGCAGCCTCTCAACCCTCAGGACTAATGAAAAACTGTTTTTT. Protein: CASSLSTLRTNEKLFF.

The chain is built from TRBV28 and TRBJ2-6, with D possibly being TRBD2 (5 bases). CDR3 length: 13 amino acids. Trimming removed 7 bases at V and 4 bases at J, with 8 bases between. Germline CDR1 MDHEN, CDR2 SYDVKM. The DNA for the CDR3 is TGTGCCAGCACCCCGGGAGGGGCCAACGTCCTGACTTTC. Amino acid sequence: CASTPGGANVLTF.

In regard to this clone: Other nucleotide sequences from this sample produce the same CDR3. The V and J genes are TRBV19 and TRBJ1-4; D may be TRBD1 (5 bases). Germline CDR1 and CDR2: LNHDA and SQIVND (reference sequence). CDR3 length equals 14 residues. The ends were cut back, 2 bases at V and 1 base at J, with 5 bases in the middle. The DNA of the CDR3 is TGTGCCAGTAGTATACAGGGAACTAATGAAAAACTGTTTTTT. Protein: CASSIQGTNEKLFF. The variable domain in full, completed from reference TRBV19 and TRBJ1-4, reads DGGITQSPKYLFRKEGQNVTLSCEQNLNHDAMYWYRQDPGQGLRLIYYSQIVNDFQKGDIAEGYSVSREKKESFPLTVTSAQKNPTAFYLCASSIQGTNEKLFFGSGTQLSVL.

This rearrangement joins TRBV6-5 to TRBJ2-7; possible D gene TRBD1, 5 bases. The V gene lost 8 bases and the J gene lost 3 bases, with 8 bases spanning the gap. The CDR3 is made up of 11 amino acids. The germline V gene encodes CDR1 MNHEY and CDR2 SVGAGI. CDR3 sequence (DNA): TGTGCCAGCCGAAGGGGCTACGAGCAGTACTTC. Translated, it gives CASRRGYEQYF.

This clone showed up just a few times. V is TRBV5-4 and J is TRBJ1-1; no definite D call. Germline CDR1 is SGHNT and CDR2 is YYREEE (reference sequence). Trimming cost V 0 bases and J 7 bases, with 10 bases left between them. This CDR3 has 13 amino acids. The DNA of the CDR3 is TGTGCCAGCAGCTTGGCCGTGTCCCGTGAAGCTTTCTTT. It yields the protein CASSLAVSREAFF. The whole variable domain, remainder taken from reference TRBV5-4 and TRBJ1-1, is ETGVTQSPTHLIKTRGQQVTLRCSSQSGHNTVSWYQQALGQGPQFIFQYYREEENGRGNFPPRFSGLQFPNYSSELNVNALELDDSALYLCASSLAVSREAFFGQGTRLTVV.

The chain combines TRBV5-4 with TRBJ1-2; unclear D gene. V lost 0 bases to trimming and J lost 4 bases, with 10 bases between them. CDR1 and CDR2 from the germline V gene are SGHNT and YYREEE (reference sequence). CDR3 length equals 14 residues. The CDR3 bases are TGTGCCAGCAGCTTGGACAGTGCCATCTATGGCTACACCTTC. Protein: CASSLDSAIYGYTF.

V is TRBV3-1 (or the pseudogene TRBV3-2) and J is TRBJ2-7; 9 bases fit TRBD1. With 4 bases clipped from V and 8 bases from J, the junction kept 6 bases outside the gene matches. This CDR3 region has 13 residues. Germline V CDR1 and CDR2: LGHDT, YNNKEL (reference sequence). CDR3 sequence reads: CASSPTGQGKQYF. The CDR3 bases are TGTGCCAGCAGCCCGACGGGACAGGGAAAGCAGTACTTC.

This clone was picked up a small number of times. The chain has TRBV2 and TRBJ1-3; TRBD1 might be the D (6 bases). V gave up 7 bases and J gave up 0 bases, with 13 bases separating them. This CDR3 contains 15 residues. Germline CDR1 and CDR2: SNHLY and FYNNEI. The CDR3: CASKGGPGSGNTIYF. CDR3 nucleotide sequence: TGTGCCAGCAAGGGGGGCCCCGGCTCTGGAAACACCATATATTTT.

The gene calls are TRBV30 and TRBJ1-2; no clear D gene. V gave up 0 bases and J gave up 4 bases, with 9 bases separating them. CDR3 size: 13 residues. In germline, CDR1 is GTSNPN, CDR2 SVGIG (reference sequence). The CDR3 DNA reads as TGTGCCTGGAGTGTGTCGAAAGCCTATGGCTACACCTTC. It encodes CAWSVSKAYGYTF. Variable domain in full (rest from reference TRBV30 and TRBJ1-2): SQTIHQWPATLVQPVGSPLSLECTVEGTSNPNLYWYRQAAGRGLQLLFYSVGIGQISSEVPQNLSASRPQDRQFILSSKKLLLSDSGFYLCAWSVSKAYGYTFGSGTRLTVV.

This rearrangement joins TRBV6-1 to TRBJ1-5, with D unresolved. V was shortened by 1 base and J by 4 bases, with 8 bases between the two germline ends. This CDR3 contains 14 residues. From germline, CDR1 is MNHNS and CDR2 SASEGT. The CDR3 here is CASSEGGYNQPQHF. The CDR3 region has the DNA TGTGCCAGCAGTGAAGGTGGCTATAATCAGCCCCAGCATTTT.

This clone has a single count. V is TRBV5-1 and J is TRBJ2-4; perhaps D is TRBD1 or TRBD2 (5 bases each). The V gene lost 4 bases and the J gene lost 7 bases, with 12 bases spanning the gap. Germline values: CDR1 SGHRS, CDR2 YFSETQ. The CDR3 runs 13 residues. The CDR3 loop is CASSLGTDNIQYF. CDR3 in DNA: TGCGCCAGCAGCCTAGGGACGGACAACATTCAGTACTTC.

The chain joins TRBV29-1 to TRBJ2-2; 7 bases line up with TRBD2. Germline lookup yields CDR1 SQVTM and CDR2 ANQGSEA. CDR3 size: 18 residues. The ends lost 1 base at V and 5 bases at J; junction bases unmatched: 16. The CDR3: CSVEGFGRLKRGTGELFF. Written as DNA, the CDR3 is TGCAGCGTTGAAGGCTTCGGGAGGTTAAAGCGGGGAACCGGGGAGCTGTTTTTT.

This clone showed up just once. This sequence joins TRBV18 and TRBJ1-4; possibly TRBD1 for D (6 bases). Germline CDR1 reads KGHSH; CDR2 reads LQKENI. CDR3 length equals 14 residues. V was clipped by 2 bases and J by 6 bases, with 10 bases between them. For the CDR3, the DNA is TGTGCCAGCTCACCAAGGGGGAAGGATGAAAAACTGTTTTTT. It specifies CASSPRGKDEKLFF.

CDR3 in DNA: TGTGCCAGCTACACTGGTAGAAATCAGCCCCAGCATTTT. It specifies CASYTGRNQPQHF. This sequence joins TRBV6-5 and TRBJ1-5, with D hard to call. CDR1 MNHEY and CDR2 SVGAGI come from the germline V gene. V lost 8 bases and J lost 4, with 12 bases in between. The CDR3 totals 13 residues.

The V and J genes are TRBV2 and TRBJ2-2, with D unclear. CDR3 size: 12 residues. Looked up from germline, CDR1 is SNHLY and CDR2 is FYNNEI. Trimming pared 5 bases from V and 4 bases from J, leaving 5 bases between. The CDR3 coding sequence is TGTGCCAGCAGTCGAGGCACCGGGGAGCTGTTTTTT. Amino acid sequence: CASSRGTGELFF. Looking up the rest from reference TRBV2 and TRBJ2-2 gives the full variable domain: EPEVTQTPSHQVTQMGQEVILRCVPISNHLYFYWYRQILGQKVEFLVSFYNNEISEKSEIFDDQFSVERPDGSNFTLKIRSTKLEDSAMYFCASSRGTGELFFGEGSRLTVL.

This chain links TRBV9 with TRBJ1-2; 9 nucleotides match TRBD1. V shed 4 bases, J shed 7 bases, and the junction held 11 bases outside the gene matches. The CDR3 has 15 residues. Germline values: CDR1 SGDLS, CDR2 YYNGEE. CDR3 protein: CASSIDTGGKLGYTF. The CDR3 DNA follows: TGTGCCAGCAGCATTGACACAGGGGGCAAGCTTGGCTACACCTTC.

This rearrangement joins TRBV6-5 to TRBJ2-5; 7 bases are a match to TRBD1. The CDR3 covers 13 residues. V was clipped by 4 bases and J by 5 bases; unmatched bases: 4. Germline CDR1 and CDR2: MNHEY and SVGAGI. CDR3 sequence reads: CASSSTGRETQYF. The CDR3 DNA sequence: TGTGCCAGCAGTTCGACAGGGCGGGAGACCCAGTACTTC.

This chain connects TRBV5-4 to TRBJ2-7; tentatively, D is TRBD2 (6 bases). Germline lookup yields CDR1 SGHNT and CDR2 YYREEE (reference sequence). The CDR3 is 18 residues long. V was pared by 0 bases and J by 7 bases, with 26 bases between. The CDR3 loop is CASSLAGEMGQGREEQYF. CDR3 in DNA: TGTGCCAGCAGCTTGGCCGGAGAGATGGGTCAGGGACGGGAGGAGCAGTACTTC.

The rearrangement uses TRBV6-5 and TRBJ1-1, with D uncertain. This CDR3 has 13 amino acids. With 5 bases removed from V and 1 base from J, the gap between germline ends came to 8 bases. Germline lookup yields CDR1 MNHEY and CDR2 SVGAGI. CDR3 region: CASSSRENTEAFF. The CDR3, as DNA: TGTGCCAGCAGTAGCCGGGAGAACACTGAAGCTTTCTTT.

V and J are TRBV6-6 and TRBJ2-3; no firm D call. The germline CDR1 and CDR2 sequences are MNHNY and SVGAGI (reference sequence). V lost 7 bases and J lost 2, with 10 bases in between. CDR3 length: 13 amino acids. This chain's CDR3 is CASTQRSTDTQYF. The CDR3 DNA reads TGTGCCAGCACCCAAAGGTCCACAGATACGCAGTATTTT.

This clone appeared a few times. This chain uses TRBV6-6 with TRBJ1-1, with a tentative D call TRBD1 (5 bases). V lost 5 bases, J lost 1 base, and 8 bases lay in between. Germline CDR1 MNHNY, CDR2 SVGAGI (reference sequence). This CDR3 has 13 residues. CDR3: CASSTGRNTEAFF. The CDR3 nucleotides read TGTGCCAGCAGTACAGGCAGGAACACTGAAGCTTTCTTT.

As concerns this clone: Mismatch with germline at one junction end may stem from a read error. CDR3: CAGSEKGQGTGTQYF. In nucleotides, the CDR3 is TGTGCCGGCAGTGAAAAGGGACAGGGGACGGGTACGCAGTATTTT. The chain couples TRBV6-1 to TRBJ2-3, with 10 bases that match TRBD1. CDR1 is MNHNS and CDR2 is SASEGT in the germline V gene. This CDR3 is 15 amino acids long.

There are a few counts of this clone. The gene calls are TRBV19 and TRBJ1-5, with no clear D. V lost 1 base to trimming and J lost 0 bases, with 7 bases between them. CDR3 length equals 15 residues. Per germline, CDR1 LNHDA and CDR2 SQIVND (reference sequence). CDR3 nucleotide sequence: TGTGCCAGTAGTATAGCACAATATAGCAATCAGCCCCAGCATTTT. Its protein product is CASSIAQYSNQPQHF.

The chain carries TRBV4-1 and TRBJ1-2, with D unclear. The CDR3 is 14 amino acids. Germline V lookup: CDR1 MGHRA, CDR2 YSYEKL. V was pared by 0 bases and J by 7 bases, with 12 bases between. The CDR3 DNA reads TGCGCCAGCAGCCAAGAGAGAGGGTGGTCTGGCTACACCTTC. It encodes CASSQERGWSGYTF.

The CDR3 protein is CASTGQGRINSPLHF. The DNA for the CDR3 is TGTGCCAGCACCGGACAGGGGCGAATTAATTCACCCCTCCACTTT. The chain has TRBV6-5 and TRBJ1-6, with 9 bases aligning to TRBD1. Germline loops: CDR1 MNHEY, CDR2 SVGAGI. The junction had 7 bases not matched to a gene; V was cut back by 7 bases and J by 6 bases. This CDR3 has 15 amino acids.